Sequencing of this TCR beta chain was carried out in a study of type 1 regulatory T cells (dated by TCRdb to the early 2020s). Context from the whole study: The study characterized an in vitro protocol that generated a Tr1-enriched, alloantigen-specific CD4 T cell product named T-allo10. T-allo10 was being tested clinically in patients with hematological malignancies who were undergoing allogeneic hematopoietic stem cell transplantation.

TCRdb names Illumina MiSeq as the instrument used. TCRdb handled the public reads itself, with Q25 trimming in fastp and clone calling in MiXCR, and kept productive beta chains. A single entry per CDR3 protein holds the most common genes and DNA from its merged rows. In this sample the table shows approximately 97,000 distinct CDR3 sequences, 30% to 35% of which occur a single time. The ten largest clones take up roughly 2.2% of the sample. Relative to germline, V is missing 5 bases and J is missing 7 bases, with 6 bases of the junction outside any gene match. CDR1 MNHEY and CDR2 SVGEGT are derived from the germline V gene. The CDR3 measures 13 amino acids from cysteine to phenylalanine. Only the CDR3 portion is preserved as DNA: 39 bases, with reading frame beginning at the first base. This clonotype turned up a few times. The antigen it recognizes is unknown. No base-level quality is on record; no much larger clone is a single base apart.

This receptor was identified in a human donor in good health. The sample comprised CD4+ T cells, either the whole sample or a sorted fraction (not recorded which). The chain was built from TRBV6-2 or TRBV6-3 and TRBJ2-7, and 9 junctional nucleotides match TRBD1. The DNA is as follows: TGTGCCAGCAGTCTGGGACAGGGTCTTGAGCAGTACTTC. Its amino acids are CASSLGQGLEQYF.